These 5 T cell receptor beta chains were all obtained from the same sample, sequenced in a study of cytomegalovirus exposure and HLA in healthy donors (dated by TCRdb to 2015 to 2018). Receptor libraries were prepared by the immunoSEQ multiplex PCR assay. For the multiplex PCR, a mixture combining 60 forward primers for TCR Vbeta segments and 13 reverse primers for TCR Jbeta segments was used. TCRdb re-hosts the immuneACCESS table, in-frame sequences only. Its copies lack some clones; in the studies checked, an unresolved V gene accounts for under half of them, and the cause for the rest is not known. Counted in this sample were 200,000 or so clones; just over 75% of them appeared once. The ten largest clones represent 0.63% of the sample. The sample comprised PBMCs. The receptors come from a man aged 18 to 30 in good health and CMV-seronegative.

The V gene is TRBV7-2, the J gene TRBJ2-3, with D possibly being TRBD2 (7 bases). The germline V and J ends were trimmed by 7 bases and 5 bases, with 13 bases remaining between them. The CDR3 is 13 amino acids. The V gene's germline CDR1 is SGHTA and CDR2 FQGNSA. CDR3 in amino acids: CASNNRGGDTQYF. DNA for the CDR3: TGTGCCAGCAACAATAGGGGGGGAGATACGCAGTATTTT.

The CDR3: CASAGRAGANVLTF. The CDR3 DNA sequence: TGTGCCAGCGCGGGCCGCGCCGGGGCCAACGTCCTGACTTTC. The chain has TRBV28 and TRBJ2-6, with D tentatively TRBD2 (5 bases). This CDR3 comprises 14 residues. Trimming took off 8 bases at V and 4 bases at J, with 12 bases between the two ends. CDR1 is MDHEN, CDR2 SYDVKM, per germline.

V usage is TRBV5-5 and J usage is TRBJ1-4, with D maybe TRBD1 (5 bases). This CDR3 spans 15 amino acids. V was trimmed by 4 bases and J by 4 bases, leaving 14 bases between them. Germline CDR1 reads SGHKS; CDR2 reads YYEKEE (reference sequence). CDR3 in DNA: TGTGCCAGCAGCGGATTGGGGGAGGTTAATGAAAAACTGTTTTTT. This codes for CASSGLGEVNEKLFF. Full variable domain (missing parts from reference TRBV5-5 and TRBJ1-4): DAGVTQSPTHLIKTRGQQVTLRCSPISGHKSVSWYQQVLGQGPQFIFQYYEKEERGRGNFPDRFSARQFPNYSSELNVNALLLGDSALYLCASSGLGEVNEKLFFGSGTQLSVL.

V gene TRBV9 combines with J gene TRBJ2-2; 9 nucleotides align to TRBD1. CDR1 and CDR2 from the germline V gene are SGDLS and YYNGEE. The length of the CDR3 is 15 residues. J lost 7 bases, V lost 4 bases, and 8 bases had no gene match. The CDR3 loop is CASSPTGGKGGELFF. CDR3 DNA sequence: TGTGCCAGCAGCCCTACAGGGGGCAAAGGCGGGGAGCTGTTTTTT.

CDR3 protein: CASSRVGAPGELFF. CDR3 DNA sequence: TGCGCCAGCAGCCGCGTTGGGGCCCCCGGGGAGCTGTTTTTT. The chain combines TRBV5-1 with TRBJ2-2, with D perhaps TRBD1 (5 bases). The germline V gene has CDR1 SGHRS and CDR2 YFSETQ. The ends were cut back, 4 bases at V and 6 bases at J, with 13 bases in the middle. CDR3 size: 14 residues.